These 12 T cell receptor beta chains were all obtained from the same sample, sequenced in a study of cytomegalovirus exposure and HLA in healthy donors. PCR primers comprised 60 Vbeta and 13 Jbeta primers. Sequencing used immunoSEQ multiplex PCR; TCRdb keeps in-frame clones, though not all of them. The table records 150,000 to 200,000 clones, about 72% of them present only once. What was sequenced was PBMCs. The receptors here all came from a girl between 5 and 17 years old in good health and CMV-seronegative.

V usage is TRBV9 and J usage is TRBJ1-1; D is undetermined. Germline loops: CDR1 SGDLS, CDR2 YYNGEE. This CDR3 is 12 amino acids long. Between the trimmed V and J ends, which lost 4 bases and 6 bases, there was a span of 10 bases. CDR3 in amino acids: CASSPHTPEAFF. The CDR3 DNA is TGTGCCAGCAGCCCACATACCCCTGAAGCTTTCTTT.

The CDR3 protein is CAAEDRSTDTQYF. In DNA, the CDR3 is TGTGCCGCCGAGGATAGGAGCACAGATACGCAGTATTTT. The V call is TRBV19, the J call TRBJ2-3; D gene uncertain. Germline V gene data show CDR1 as LNHDA and CDR2 as SQIVND (reference sequence). This CDR3 spans 13 amino acids. With 11 bases removed from V and 0 bases from J, the gap between germline ends came to 12 bases.

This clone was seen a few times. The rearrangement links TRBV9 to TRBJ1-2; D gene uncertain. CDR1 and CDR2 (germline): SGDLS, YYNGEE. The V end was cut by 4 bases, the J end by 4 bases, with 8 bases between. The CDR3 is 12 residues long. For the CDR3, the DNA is TGTGCCAGCAGCAACCAGGCCTATGGCTACACCTTC. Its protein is CASSNQAYGYTF.

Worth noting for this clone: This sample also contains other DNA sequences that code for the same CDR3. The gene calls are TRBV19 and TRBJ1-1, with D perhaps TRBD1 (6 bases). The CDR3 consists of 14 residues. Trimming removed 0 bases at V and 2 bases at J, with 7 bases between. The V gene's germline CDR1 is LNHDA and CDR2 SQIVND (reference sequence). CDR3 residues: CASSIDGGNTEAFF. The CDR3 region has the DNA TGTGCCAGTAGTATAGATGGGGGCAACACTGAAGCTTTCTTT.

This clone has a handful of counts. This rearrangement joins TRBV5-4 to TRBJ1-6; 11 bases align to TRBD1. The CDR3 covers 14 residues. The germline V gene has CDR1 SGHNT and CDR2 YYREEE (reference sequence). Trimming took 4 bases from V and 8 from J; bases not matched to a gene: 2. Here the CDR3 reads CASSTGQGDSPLHF. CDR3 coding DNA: TGTGCCAGCAGCACGGGACAGGGGGATTCACCCCTCCACTTT. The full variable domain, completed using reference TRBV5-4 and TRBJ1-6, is ETGVTQSPTHLIKTRGQQVTLRCSSQSGHNTVSWYQQALGQGPQFIFQYYREEENGRGNFPPRFSGLQFPNYSSELNVNALELDDSALYLCASSTGQGDSPLHFGNGTRLTVT.

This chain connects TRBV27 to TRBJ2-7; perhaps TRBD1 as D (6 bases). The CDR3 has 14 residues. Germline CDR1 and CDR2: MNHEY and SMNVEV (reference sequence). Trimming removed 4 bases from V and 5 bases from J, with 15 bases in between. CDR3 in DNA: TGTGCCAGCAGTTACATTGGGACATCTAACGAGCAGTACTTC. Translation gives CASSYIGTSNEQYF.

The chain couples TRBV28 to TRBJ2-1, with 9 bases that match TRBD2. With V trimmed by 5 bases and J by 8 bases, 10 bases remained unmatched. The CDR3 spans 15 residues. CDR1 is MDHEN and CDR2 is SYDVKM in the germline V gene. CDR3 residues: CASSPAAGGPYEQFF. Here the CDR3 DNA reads TGTGCCAGCAGTCCGGCAGCGGGGGGTCCCTATGAGCAGTTCTTC.

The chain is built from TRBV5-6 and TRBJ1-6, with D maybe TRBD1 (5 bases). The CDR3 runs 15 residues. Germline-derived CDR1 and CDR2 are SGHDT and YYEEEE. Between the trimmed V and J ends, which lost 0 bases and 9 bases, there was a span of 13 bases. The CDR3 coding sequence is TGTGCCAGCAGCTTGGCGGCTCAGGGAGGTTCACCCCTCCACTTT. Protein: CASSLAAQGGSPLHF.

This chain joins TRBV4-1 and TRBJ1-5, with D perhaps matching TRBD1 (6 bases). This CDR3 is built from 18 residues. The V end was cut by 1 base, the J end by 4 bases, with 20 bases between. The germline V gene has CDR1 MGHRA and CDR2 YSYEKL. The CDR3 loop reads CASSQGGGEGESNQPQHF. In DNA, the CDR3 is TGCGCCAGCAGCCAAGGAGGGGGGGAGGGGGAGTCAAATCAGCCCCAGCATTTT.

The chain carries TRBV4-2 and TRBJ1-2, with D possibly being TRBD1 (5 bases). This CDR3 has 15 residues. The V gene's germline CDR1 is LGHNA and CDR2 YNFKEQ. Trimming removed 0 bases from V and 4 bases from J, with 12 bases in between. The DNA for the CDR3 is TGTGCCAGCAGCCAAGAAGCGGGACCAGGCTATGGCTACACCTTC. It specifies CASSQEAGPGYGYTF.

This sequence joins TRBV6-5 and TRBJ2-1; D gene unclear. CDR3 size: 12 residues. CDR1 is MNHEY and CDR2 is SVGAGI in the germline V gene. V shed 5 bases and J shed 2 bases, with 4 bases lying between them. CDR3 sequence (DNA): TGTGCCAGCAGTCCCACCTACAATGAGCAGTTCTTC. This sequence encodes CASSPTYNEQFF.

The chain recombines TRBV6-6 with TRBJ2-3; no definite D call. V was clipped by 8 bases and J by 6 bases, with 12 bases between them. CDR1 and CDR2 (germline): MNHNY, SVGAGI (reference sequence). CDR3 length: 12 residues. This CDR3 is CASEDSRDTQYF. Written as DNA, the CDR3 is TGTGCCAGCGAAGATTCCCGGGATACGCAGTATTTT.